Each of the 14 T cell receptor beta chains below was sequenced from the same sample in a study of blood T cell repertoires in COVID-19. Sequencing was performed with immunoSEQ multiplex PCR; in TCRdb, only in-frame clones are kept and a portion is missing. The sample records approximately 220,000 clones, approximately 83% being singletons. The sequenced sample consisted of PBMCs or T cells enriched from blood (not recorded which). These receptors were taken from a woman aged 40 to 50 with acute COVID-19.

The rearrangement links TRBV7-7 to TRBJ2-5, with TRBD2 matching over 7 bases. CDR1 SSHAT and CDR2 FNYEAQ come from the germline V gene (reference sequence). Germline trimming cut 5 bases from V and 5 bases from J; bases unmatched to any gene: 8. The CDR3 spans 14 residues. The CDR3 DNA reads TGTGCCAGCAGCCCGACTAAGGGAGGGGAGACCCAGTACTTC. Its protein product is CASSPTKGGETQYF.

This clone was detected only a few times. The genes are TRBV28 and TRBJ2-7; weak D call: TRBD2 (5 bases). V lost 6 bases and J 4 bases, leaving 16 bases between the germline ends. Per the germline V gene, CDR1 is MDHEN and CDR2 is SYDVKM. The CDR3 loop spans 14 amino acids. CDR3 in amino acids: CASRGSDRGYEQYF. Written as DNA, the CDR3 is TGTGCCAGCAGAGGGTCCGATCGGGGATACGAGCAGTACTTC.

This clone was counted at least ten times. Other nucleotide sequences from this sample produce the same CDR3. The chain employs TRBV4-3 and TRBJ1-1; D ambiguous. Trimming removed 0 bases at V and 1 base at J, with 3 bases between. The germline V gene has CDR1 LGHNA and CDR2 YSLEER. This CDR3 is 13 amino acids long. CDR3 protein: CASSQDRNTEAFF. As DNA, the CDR3 is TGCGCCAGCAGCCAAGACAGGAACACTGAAGCTTTCTTT.

The chain uses TRBV20-1 and TRBJ2-5; no clear D. This CDR3 spans 10 amino acids. With 5 bases removed from V and 2 bases from J, the gap between germline ends came to 3 bases. Germline V gene data show CDR1 as DFQATT and CDR2 as SNEGSKA (reference sequence). The CDR3 protein is CSALQETQYF. The CDR3, as DNA: TGCAGTGCTTTACAAGAGACCCAGTACTTC.

This sequence joins TRBV7-7 and TRBJ1-5; perhaps TRBD1 as D (6 bases). The CDR3 extends over 14 amino acids. Per the germline V gene, CDR1 is SSHAT and CDR2 is FNYEAQ (reference sequence). The V gene lost 4 bases and the J gene lost 9 bases, with 16 bases spanning the gap. CDR3: CASSSQGNNTPQHF. The CDR3 bases are TGTGCCAGCAGCTCACAGGGTAATAATACGCCCCAGCATTTT.

V is TRBV29-1 and J is TRBJ1-2; D is ambiguous. CDR3 length: 11 amino acids. From germline, CDR1 is SQVTM and CDR2 ANQGSEA. The V end was cut by 6 bases, the J end by 4 bases, with 9 bases between. The CDR3 DNA reads as TGCAGCGTAGCACACAGCTATGGCTACACCTTC. Translating it yields CSVAHSYGYTF. Combining the CDR3 with reference TRBV29-1 and TRBJ1-2 gives the whole variable domain SAVISQKPSRDICQRGTSLTIQCQVDSQVTMMFWYRQQPGQSLTLIATANQGSEATYESGFVIDKFPISRPNLTFSTLTVSNMSPEDSSIYLCSVAHSYGYTFGSGTRLTVV.

This clone was found once. The V call is TRBV27, the J call TRBJ2-1, with D possibly matching TRBD1 (6 bases). This CDR3 has 18 amino acids. Germline V CDR1 and CDR2: MNHEY, SMNVEV (reference sequence). The V end was cut by 5 bases, the J end by 1 base, with 21 bases between. CDR3 coding DNA: TGTGCCAGCAGTACCCGGGCCTCGACGAGGGGGTCCTACAATGAGCAGTTCTTC. Translated, it gives CASSTRASTRGSYNEQFF.

The chain uses TRBV7-9 and TRBJ1-2; no reliable D call. This CDR3 has 15 amino acids. Germline V lookup: CDR1 SEHNR, CDR2 FQNEAQ (reference sequence). V gave up 1 base and J gave up 2 bases, with 11 bases separating them. The CDR3 region is CASSLGTLKNYGYTF. CDR3 nucleotides: TGTGCCAGCAGCTTAGGAACATTAAAGAACTATGGCTACACCTTC.

The J gene is TRBJ2-2, the V gene TRBV6-5; 8 bases line up with TRBD2. The germline V gene encodes CDR1 MNHEY and CDR2 SVGAGI. The length of the CDR3 is 15 residues. Losses at the gene ends were 6 bases for V and 6 bases for J; bases not matched to a gene: 9. The CDR3 loop is CASRLSGSEAGELFF. The CDR3 nucleotides read TGTGCCAGCAGACTAAGCGGGAGCGAAGCCGGGGAGCTGTTTTTT.

V and J are TRBV15 and TRBJ2-1; possible D gene TRBD2, 5 bases. CDR1 LNHNV and CDR2 YYDKDF come from the germline V gene (reference sequence). The CDR3 spans 16 residues. Trimming took off 0 bases at V and 8 bases at J, with 17 bases between the two ends. The CDR3 loop is CATSRDRAGGLYEQFF. The CDR3 nucleotides are TGTGCCACCAGCAGAGATCGGGCGGGTGGTTTATATGAGCAGTTCTTC.

CDR3 bases: TGTGCCAGCTCACTTCCACAGGGGGCTAAGGGGTACGAGCAGTACTTC. Amino acids: CASSLPQGAKGYEQYF. V gene TRBV18 combines with J gene TRBJ2-7, with 9 bases fitting TRBD1. Germline trimming cut 4 bases from V and 4 bases from J; bases unmatched to any gene: 11. Germline CDR1 and CDR2: KGHSH and LQKENI. The length of the CDR3 is 16 residues.

This chain joins TRBV9 and TRBJ1-5, with D tentatively TRBD1 (5 bases). The germline gives CDR1 SGDLS, CDR2 YYNGEE. Trimming took off 4 bases at V and 9 bases at J, with 14 bases between the two ends. There are 13 residues in the CDR3. Here the CDR3 reads CASSLILGGPQHF. CDR3 sequence (DNA): TGTGCCAGCAGCCTGATCCTGGGGGGGCCCCAGCATTTT.

Comment on this clone: A clone one base away is much larger, so this may be a read error. This rearrangement joins TRBV9 to TRBJ1-1, with 7 bases matching TRBD1. Per the germline V gene, CDR1 is SGDLS and CDR2 is YYNGEE. This CDR3 spans 13 amino acids. V was clipped by 4 bases and J by 4 bases; unmatched bases: 4. The CDR3 DNA follows: TGTGCCAGCAGCTCCCGACAGGGCACTGAAGCTTTCTTT. It codes for CASSSRQGTEAFF.

This chain links TRBV12-3 or TRBV12-4 with TRBJ1-2; D not certain. The CDR3 extends over 13 amino acids. Trimming removed 6 bases at V and 1 base at J, with 9 bases between. CDR3 nucleotide sequence: TGTGCCAGCAGCCAGACACTTAACTATGGCTACACCTTC. This gives the protein CASSQTLNYGYTF.